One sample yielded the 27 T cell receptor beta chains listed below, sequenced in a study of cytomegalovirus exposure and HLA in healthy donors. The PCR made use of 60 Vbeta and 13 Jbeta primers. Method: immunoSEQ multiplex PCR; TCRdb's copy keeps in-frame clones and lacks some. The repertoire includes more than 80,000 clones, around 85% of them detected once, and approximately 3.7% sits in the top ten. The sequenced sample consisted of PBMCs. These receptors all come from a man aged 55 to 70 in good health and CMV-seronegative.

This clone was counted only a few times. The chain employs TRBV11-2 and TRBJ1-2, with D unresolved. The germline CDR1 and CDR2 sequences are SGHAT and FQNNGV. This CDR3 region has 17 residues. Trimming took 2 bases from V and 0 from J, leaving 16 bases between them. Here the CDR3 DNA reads TGTGCCAGCAGCTTAAACCCCACGGAGGGTTCTAACTATGGCTACACCTTC. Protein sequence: CASSLNPTEGSNYGYTF.

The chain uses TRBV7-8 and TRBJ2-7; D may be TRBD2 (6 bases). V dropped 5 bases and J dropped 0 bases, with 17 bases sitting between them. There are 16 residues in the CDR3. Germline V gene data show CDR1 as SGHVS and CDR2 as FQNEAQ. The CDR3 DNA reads TGTGCCAGCAGCCTTTCTCTGGGGGGAAGCTCCTACGAGCAGTACGTC. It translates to CASSLSLGGSSYEQYV.

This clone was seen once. As DNA, the CDR3 is TGTGCCAGCAGCTCCGGGACAGGGGTCTACGAGCAGTACTTC. Amino acid sequence: CASSSGTGVYEQYF. The V call is TRBV7-9, the J call TRBJ2-7; TRBD1 aligns across 10 bases. The V gene end was trimmed by 4 bases and the J gene end by 3 bases; junction bases not matched to a gene: 3. CDR3 length: 14 amino acids. In germline, CDR1 is SEHNR, CDR2 FQNEAQ (reference sequence).

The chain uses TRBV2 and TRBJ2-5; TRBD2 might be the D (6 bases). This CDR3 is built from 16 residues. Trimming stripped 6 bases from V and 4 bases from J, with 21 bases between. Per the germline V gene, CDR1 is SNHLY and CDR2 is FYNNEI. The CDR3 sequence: CASSLSRNRRGETQYF. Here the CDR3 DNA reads TGTGCCAGCAGCCTCTCTCGGAACAGGAGGGGAGAGACCCAGTACTTC. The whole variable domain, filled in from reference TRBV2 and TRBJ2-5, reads EPEVTQTPSHQVTQMGQEVILRCVPISNHLYFYWYRQILGQKVEFLVSFYNNEISEKSEIFDDQFSVERPDGSNFTLKIRSTKLEDSAMYFCASSLSRNRRGETQYFGPGTRLLVL.

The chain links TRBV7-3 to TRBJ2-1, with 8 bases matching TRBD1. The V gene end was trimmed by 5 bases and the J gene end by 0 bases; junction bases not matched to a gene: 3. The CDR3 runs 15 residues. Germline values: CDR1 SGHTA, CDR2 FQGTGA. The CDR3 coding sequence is TGTGCCAGCAGCCACGGACAGGGCTCCTACAATGAGCAGTTCTTC. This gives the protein CASSHGQGSYNEQFF. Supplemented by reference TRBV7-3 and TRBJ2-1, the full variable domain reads GAGVSQTPSNKVTEKGKYVELRCDPISGHTALYWYRQSLGQGPEFLIYFQGTGAADDSGLPNDRFFAVRPEGSVSTLKIQRTERGDSAVYLCASSHGQGSYNEQFFGPGTRLTVL.

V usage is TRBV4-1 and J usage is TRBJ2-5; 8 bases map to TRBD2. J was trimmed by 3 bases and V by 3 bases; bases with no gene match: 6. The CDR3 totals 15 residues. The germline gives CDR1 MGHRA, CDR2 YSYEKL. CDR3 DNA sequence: TGCGCCAGCAGCCAGGGACTAGATAGGAAAGAGACCCAGTACTTC. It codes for CASSQGLDRKETQYF.

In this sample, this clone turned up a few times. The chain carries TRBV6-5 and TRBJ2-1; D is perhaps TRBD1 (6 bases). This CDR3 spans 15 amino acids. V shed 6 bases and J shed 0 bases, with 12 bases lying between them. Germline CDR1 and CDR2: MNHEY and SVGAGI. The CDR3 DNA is TGTGCCAGCAGCCCGGGACACAGCTCCTACAATGAGCAGTTCTTC. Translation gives CASSPGHSSYNEQFF.

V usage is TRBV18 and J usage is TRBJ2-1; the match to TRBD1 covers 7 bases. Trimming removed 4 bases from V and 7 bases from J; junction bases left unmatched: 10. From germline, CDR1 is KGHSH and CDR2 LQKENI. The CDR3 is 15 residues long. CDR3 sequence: CASSQSLGQLNEQFF. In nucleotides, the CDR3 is TGTGCCAGCTCACAAAGCCTGGGACAGCTAAATGAGCAGTTCTTC.

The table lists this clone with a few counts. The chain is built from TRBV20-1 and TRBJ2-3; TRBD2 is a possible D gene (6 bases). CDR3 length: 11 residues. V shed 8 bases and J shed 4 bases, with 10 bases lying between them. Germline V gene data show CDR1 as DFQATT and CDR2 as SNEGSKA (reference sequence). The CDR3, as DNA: TGCAGTTCCCGACTAGCAGATACGCAGTATTTT. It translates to CSSRLADTQYF.

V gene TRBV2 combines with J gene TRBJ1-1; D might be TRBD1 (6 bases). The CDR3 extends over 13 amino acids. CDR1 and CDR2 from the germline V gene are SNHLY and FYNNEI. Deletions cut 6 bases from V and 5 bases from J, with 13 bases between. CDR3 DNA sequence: TGTGCCAGCAGAGGGGGAGTCGGTACTGAAGCTTTCTTT. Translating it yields CASRGGVGTEAFF.

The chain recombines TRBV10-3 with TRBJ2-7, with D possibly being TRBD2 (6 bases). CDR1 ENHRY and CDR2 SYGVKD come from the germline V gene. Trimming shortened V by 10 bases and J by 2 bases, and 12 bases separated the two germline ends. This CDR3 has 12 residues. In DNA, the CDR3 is TGTGCCACGGGGGACGGCACCTACGAGCAGTACGTC. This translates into CATGDGTYEQYV.

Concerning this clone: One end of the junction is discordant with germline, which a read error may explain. Here the CDR3 reads CASSLAGQVYGYTF. CDR3 DNA sequence: TGTGCCAGCAGTTTAGCGGGACAGGTCTATGGCTACACCTTC. The genes are TRBV7-9 and TRBJ1-2, with TRBD1 identical over 8 bases. This CDR3 has 14 amino acids. The germline CDR1 and CDR2 sequences are SEHNR and FQNEAQ (reference sequence).

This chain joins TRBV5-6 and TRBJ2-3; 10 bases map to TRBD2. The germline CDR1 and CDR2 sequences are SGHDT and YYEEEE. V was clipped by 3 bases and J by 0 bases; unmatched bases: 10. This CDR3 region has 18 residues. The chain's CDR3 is CASSSGLAHTPSTDTQYF. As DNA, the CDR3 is TGTGCCAGCAGCTCGGGACTAGCGCATACCCCTAGCACAGATACGCAGTATTTT.

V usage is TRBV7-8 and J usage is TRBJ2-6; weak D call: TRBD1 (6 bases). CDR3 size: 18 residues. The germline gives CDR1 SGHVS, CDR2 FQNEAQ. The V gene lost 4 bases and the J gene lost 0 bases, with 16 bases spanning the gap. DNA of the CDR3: TGTGCCAGCAGCTCCCGGGACAACCACCCCTCTGGGGCCAACGTCCTGACTTTC. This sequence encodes CASSSRDNHPSGANVLTF.

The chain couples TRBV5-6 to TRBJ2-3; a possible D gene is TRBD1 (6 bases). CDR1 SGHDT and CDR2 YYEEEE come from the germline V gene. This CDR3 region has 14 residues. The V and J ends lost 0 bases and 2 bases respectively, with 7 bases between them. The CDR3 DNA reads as TGTGCCAGCAGCTTGGACAGGGCCACAGATACGCAGTATTTT. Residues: CASSLDRATDTQYF.

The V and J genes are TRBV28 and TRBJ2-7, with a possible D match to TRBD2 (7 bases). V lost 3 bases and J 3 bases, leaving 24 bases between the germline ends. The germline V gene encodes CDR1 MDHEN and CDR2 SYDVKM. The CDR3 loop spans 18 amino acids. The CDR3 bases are TGTGCCAGCAGTTTTAACCCATCGACGACGGGGGGCGACTACGAGCAGTACGTC. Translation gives CASSFNPSTTGGDYEQYV.

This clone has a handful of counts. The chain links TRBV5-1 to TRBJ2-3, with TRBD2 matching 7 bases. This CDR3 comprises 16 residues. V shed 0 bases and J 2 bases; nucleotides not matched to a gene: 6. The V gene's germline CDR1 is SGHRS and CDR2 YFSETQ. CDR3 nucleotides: TGCGCCAGCAGCTTGGCCGGGGGGACTACCACAGATACGCAGTATTTT. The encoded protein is CASSLAGGTTTDTQYF.

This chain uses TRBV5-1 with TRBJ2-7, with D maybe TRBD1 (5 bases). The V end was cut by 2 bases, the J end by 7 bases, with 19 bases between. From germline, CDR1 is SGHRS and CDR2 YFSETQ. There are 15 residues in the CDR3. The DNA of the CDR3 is TGCGCCAGCAGCTTAGGGCAGGGAACCGCCCAGGAGCAGTACGTC. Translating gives CASSLGQGTAQEQYV.

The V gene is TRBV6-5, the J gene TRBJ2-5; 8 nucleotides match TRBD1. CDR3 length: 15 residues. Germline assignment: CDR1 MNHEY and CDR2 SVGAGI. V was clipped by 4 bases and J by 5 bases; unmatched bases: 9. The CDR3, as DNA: TGTGCCAGCAGTTTAGGCAGGGGGCGAGGGGAGACCCAGTACTTC. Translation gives CASSLGRGRGETQYF.

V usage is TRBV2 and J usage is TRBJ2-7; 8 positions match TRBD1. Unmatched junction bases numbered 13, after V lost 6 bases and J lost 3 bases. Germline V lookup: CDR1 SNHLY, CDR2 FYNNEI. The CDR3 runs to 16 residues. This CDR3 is CASSRQGSEAFYEQYF. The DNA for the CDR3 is TGTGCCAGCAGCCGACAGGGGAGCGAGGCTTTCTACGAGCAGTACTTC. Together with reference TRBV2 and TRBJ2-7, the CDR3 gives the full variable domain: EPEVTQTPSHQVTQMGQEVILRCVPISNHLYFYWYRQILGQKVEFLVSFYNNEISEKSEIFDDQFSVERPDGSNFTLKIRSTKLEDSAMYFCASSRQGSEAFYEQYFGPGTRLTVT.

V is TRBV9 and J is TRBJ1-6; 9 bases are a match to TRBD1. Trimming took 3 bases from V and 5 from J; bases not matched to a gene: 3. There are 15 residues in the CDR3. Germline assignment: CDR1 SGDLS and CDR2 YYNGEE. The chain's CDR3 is CASSGGDRDNSPLHF. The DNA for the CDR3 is TGTGCCAGCAGCGGGGGGGACAGGGATAATTCACCCCTCCACTTT.

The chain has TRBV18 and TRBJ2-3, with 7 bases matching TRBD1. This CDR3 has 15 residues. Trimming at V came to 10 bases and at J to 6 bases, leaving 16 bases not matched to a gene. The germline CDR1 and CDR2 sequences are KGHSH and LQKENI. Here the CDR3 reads CATATGQRILDTQYF. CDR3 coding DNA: TGTGCCACCGCGACAGGGCAACGGATTCTGGATACGCAGTATTTT.

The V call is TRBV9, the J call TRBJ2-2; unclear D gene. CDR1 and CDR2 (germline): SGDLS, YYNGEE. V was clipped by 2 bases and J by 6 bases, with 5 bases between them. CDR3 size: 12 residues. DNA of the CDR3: TGTGCCAGCAGCGTTCTAGCCGGGGAGCTGTTTTTT. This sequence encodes CASSVLAGELFF. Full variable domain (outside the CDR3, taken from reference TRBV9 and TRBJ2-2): DSGVTQTPKHLITATGQRVTLRCSPRSGDLSVYWYQQSLDQGLQFLIQYYNGEERAKGNILERFSAQQFPDLHSELNLSSLELGDSALYFCASSVLAGELFFGEGSRLTVL.

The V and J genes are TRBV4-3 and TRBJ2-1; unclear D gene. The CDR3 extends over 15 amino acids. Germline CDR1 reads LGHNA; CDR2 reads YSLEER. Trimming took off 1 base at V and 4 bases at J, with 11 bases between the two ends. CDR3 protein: CASSQAVYGYNEQFF. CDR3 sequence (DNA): TGCGCCAGCAGCCAAGCAGTGTACGGGTACAATGAGCAGTTCTTC.

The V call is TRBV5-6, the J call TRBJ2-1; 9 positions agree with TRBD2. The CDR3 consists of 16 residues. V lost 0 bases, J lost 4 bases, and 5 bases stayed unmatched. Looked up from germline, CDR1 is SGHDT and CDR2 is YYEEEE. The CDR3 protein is CASSLELAGLYNEQFF. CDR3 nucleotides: TGTGCCAGCAGCTTGGAGCTAGCGGGGCTTTACAATGAGCAGTTCTTC.

The CDR3: CASSPRSGGESTGELFF. In DNA form, the CDR3 reads TGTGCCAGCTCACCAAGGTCGGGGGGCGAAAGCACCGGGGAGCTGTTTTTT. The V call is TRBV18, the J call TRBJ2-2; TRBD2 is a possible D gene (7 bases). The CDR3 has 17 amino acids. Trimming took 2 bases from V and 4 from J, leaving 17 bases between them. The germline V gene has CDR1 KGHSH and CDR2 LQKENI.

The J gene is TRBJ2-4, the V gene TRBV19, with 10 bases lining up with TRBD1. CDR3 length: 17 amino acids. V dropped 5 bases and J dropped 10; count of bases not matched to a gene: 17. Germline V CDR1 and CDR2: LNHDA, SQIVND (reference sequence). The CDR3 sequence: CASSARGTGVGVGIQYF. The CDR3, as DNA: TGTGCCAGTAGTGCAAGAGGGACAGGGGTAGGCGTTGGGATTCAGTACTTC.